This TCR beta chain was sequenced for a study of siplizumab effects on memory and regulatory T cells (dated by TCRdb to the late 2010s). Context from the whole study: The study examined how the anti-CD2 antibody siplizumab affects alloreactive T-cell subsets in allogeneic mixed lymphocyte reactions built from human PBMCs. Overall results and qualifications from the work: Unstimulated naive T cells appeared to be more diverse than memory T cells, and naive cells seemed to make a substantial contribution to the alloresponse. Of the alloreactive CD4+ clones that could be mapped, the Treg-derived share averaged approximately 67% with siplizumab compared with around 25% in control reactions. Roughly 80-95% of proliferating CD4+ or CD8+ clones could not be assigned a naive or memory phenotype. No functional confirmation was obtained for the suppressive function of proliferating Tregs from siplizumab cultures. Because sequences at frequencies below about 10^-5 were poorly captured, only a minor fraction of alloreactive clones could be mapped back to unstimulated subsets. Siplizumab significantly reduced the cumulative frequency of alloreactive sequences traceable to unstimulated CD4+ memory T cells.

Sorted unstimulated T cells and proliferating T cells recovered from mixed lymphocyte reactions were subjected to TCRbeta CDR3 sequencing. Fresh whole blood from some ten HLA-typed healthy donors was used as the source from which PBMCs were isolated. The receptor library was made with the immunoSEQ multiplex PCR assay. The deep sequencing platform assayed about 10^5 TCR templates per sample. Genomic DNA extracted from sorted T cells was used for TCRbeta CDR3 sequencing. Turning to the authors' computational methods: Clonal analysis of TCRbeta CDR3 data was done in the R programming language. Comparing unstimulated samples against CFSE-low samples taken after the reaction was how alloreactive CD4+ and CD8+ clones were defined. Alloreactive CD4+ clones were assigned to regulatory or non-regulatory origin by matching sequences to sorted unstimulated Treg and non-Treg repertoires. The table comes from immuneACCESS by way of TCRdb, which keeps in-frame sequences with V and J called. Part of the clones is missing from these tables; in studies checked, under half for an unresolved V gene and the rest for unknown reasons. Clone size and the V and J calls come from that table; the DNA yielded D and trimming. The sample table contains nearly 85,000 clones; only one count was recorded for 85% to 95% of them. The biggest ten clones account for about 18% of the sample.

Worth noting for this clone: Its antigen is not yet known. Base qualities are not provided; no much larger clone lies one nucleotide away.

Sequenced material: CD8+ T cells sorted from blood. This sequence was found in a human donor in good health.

The bases are TGCGCCAGCAGCTCCTTACCGGGACAGGGGTATGAGCAGTTCTTC. It specifies CASSSLPGQGYEQFF. The chain was built from TRBV5-1 and TRBJ2-1, with 10 bases in between that match TRBD1. From a lookup of the germline V gene, CDR1 and CDR2 are SGHRS and YFSETQ. Trimmed from V: 3 bases; trimmed from J: 8 bases; junction bases lacking a gene match: 8. From the cysteine up to the phenylalanine, the CDR3 has a length of 15 residues. The DNA shown is the 45-base CDR3, in frame from base 1.